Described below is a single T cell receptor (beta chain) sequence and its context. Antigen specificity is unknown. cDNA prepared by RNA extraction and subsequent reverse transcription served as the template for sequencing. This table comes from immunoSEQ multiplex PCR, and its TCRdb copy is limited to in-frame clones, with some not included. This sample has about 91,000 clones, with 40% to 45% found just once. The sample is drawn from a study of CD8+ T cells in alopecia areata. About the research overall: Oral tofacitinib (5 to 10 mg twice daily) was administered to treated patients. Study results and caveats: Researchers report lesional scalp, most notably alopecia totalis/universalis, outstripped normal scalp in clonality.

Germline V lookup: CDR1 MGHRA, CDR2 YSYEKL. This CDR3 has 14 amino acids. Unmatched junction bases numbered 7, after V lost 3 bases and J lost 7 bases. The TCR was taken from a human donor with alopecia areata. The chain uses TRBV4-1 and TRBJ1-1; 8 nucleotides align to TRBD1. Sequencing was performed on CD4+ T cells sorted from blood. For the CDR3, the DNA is TGCGCCAGCAGCCATCGGACAGGGATAGTTGAAGCTTTCTTT. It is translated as CASSHRTGIVEAFF.